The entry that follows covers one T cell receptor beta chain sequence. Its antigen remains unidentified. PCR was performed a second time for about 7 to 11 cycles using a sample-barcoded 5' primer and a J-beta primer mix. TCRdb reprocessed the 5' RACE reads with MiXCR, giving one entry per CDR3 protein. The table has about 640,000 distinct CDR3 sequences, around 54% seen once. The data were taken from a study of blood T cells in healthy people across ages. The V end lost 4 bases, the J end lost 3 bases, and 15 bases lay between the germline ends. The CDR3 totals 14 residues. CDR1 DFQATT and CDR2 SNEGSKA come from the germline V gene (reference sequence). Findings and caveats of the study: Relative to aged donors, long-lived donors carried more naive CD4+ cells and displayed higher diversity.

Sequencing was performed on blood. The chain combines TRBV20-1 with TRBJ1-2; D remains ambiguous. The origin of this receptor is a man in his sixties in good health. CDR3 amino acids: CSAILPNSDYGYTF. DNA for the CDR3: TGCAGTGCTATCCTCCCGAACTCAGACTATGGCTACACCTTC.